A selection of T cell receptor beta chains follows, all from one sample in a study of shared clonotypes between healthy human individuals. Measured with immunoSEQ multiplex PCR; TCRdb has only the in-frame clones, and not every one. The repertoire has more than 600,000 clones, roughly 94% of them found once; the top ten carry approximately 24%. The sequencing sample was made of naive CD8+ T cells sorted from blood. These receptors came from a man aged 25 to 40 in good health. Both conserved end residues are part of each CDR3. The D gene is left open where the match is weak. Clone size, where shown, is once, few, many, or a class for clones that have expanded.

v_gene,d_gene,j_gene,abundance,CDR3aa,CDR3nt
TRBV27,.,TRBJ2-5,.,CASSLQQGRGAQETQYF,TGTGCCAGCAGTTTACAACAGGGTAGGGGGGCCCAAGAGACCCAGTACTTC
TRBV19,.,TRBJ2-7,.,CASSIDMDRDGDSYEQYF,TGTGCCAGTAGTATAGACATGGATAGGGACGGGGACTCCTACGAGCAGTACTTC
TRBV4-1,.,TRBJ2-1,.,CASSQALGDRDYNEQFF,TGCGCCAGCAGCCAAGCCCTAGGCGATCGGGATTACAATGAGCAGTTCTTC
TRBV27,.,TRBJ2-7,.,CASSLGTDRGEQYF,TGTGCCAGCAGTTTAGGGACCGACCGGGGGGAGCAGTACTTC
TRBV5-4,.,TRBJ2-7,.,CASTILGAYEQYF,TGTGCCAGCACCATACTAGGGGCGTACGAGCAGTACTTC
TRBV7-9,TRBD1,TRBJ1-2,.,CASSSRQGPNYGYTF,TGTGCCAGCAGCTCTAGACAGGGCCCCAACTATGGCTACACCTTC
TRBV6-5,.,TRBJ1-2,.,CASSYLQTGYGYTF,TGTGCCAGCAGTTACCTCCAGACAGGCTATGGCTACACCTTC
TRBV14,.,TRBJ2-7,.,CASSLGYEQYF,TGTGCCAGCAGCCTCGGATACGAGCAGTACTTC
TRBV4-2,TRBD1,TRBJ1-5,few,CASSQLPGQGNQPQHF,TGTGCCAGCAGCCAGCTACCGGGACAGGGCAATCAGCCCCAGCATTTT
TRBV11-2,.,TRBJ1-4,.,CASSLDGRDHATNEKLFF,TGTGCCAGCAGCTTAGATGGCAGGGACCACGCAACTAATGAAAAACTGTTTTTT
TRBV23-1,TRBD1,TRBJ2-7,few,CASRKKGGRWVTGGWEQYF,TGCGCCAGCAGGAAAAAAGGTGGGAGGTGGGTCACAGGGGGCTGGGAGCAGTACTTC
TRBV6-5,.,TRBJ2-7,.,CASIGGGYEQYF,TGTGCCAGCATAGGGGGTGGGTACGAGCAGTACTTC
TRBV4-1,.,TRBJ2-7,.,CASSQVLRDRRFEQYF,TGTGCCAGCAGCCAAGTACTCCGGGACCGACGGTTCGAGCAGTACTTC
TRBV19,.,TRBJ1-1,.,CASSEGWGNTEAFF,TGTGCCAGTAGTGAGGGATGGGGGAACACTGAAGCTTTCTTT
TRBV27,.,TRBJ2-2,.,CASSLVSTGELFF,TGTGCCAGCAGTTTAGTTTCGACCGGGGAGCTGTTTTTT
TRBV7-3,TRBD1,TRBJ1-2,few,CASSHDRGSKLANYGYTF,TGTGCCAGCAGCCATGACAGGGGAAGCAAGTTAGCTAACTATGGCTACACCTTC
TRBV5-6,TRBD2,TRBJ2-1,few,CASSLAGLAGGPNNEQFF,TGTGCCAGCAGCTTGGCGGGACTAGCGGGAGGGCCCAACAATGAGCAGTTCTTC
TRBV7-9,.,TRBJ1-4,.,CASEFDDSNEKLFF,TGTGCCAGCGAATTTGATGACAGTAATGAAAAACTGTTTTTT
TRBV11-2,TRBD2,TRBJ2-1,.,CASSPRGLALQNEQFF,TGTGCCAGCAGCCCCCGGGGACTAGCGTTACAGAATGAGCAGTTCTTC
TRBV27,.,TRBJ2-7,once,CASSLTGTGAYEQYF,TGTGCCAGCAGTTTAACCGGGACGGGAGCCTACGAGCAGTACTTC
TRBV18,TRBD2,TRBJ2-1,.,CASSPPSSGWPYNEQFF,TGTGCCAGCTCACCACCGTCTAGCGGGTGGCCCTACAATGAGCAGTTCTTC
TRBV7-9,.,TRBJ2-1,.,CASSGPQVREQFF,TGTGCCAGCAGCGGGCCGCAAGTTCGGGAGCAGTTCTTC
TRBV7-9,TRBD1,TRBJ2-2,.,CASSHPGQAPNTGELFF,TGTGCCAGCAGCCATCCGGGACAGGCCCCGAACACCGGGGAGCTGTTTTTT
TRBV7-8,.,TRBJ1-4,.,CASSPQGGGEKLFF,TGTGCCAGCAGCCCACAGGGTGGCGGCGAAAAACTGTTTTTT
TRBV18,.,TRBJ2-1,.,CASSQQGEQQFF,TGTGCCAGCTCACAACAGGGTGAGCAGCAGTTCTTC
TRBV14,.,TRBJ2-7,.,CASSTATSYEQYF,TGTGCCAGCAGCACGGCGACATCCTACGAGCAGTACTTC
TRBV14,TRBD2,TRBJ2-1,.,CASSQVGTSGTKGYNEQFF,TGTGCCAGCAGCCAAGTTGGGACTAGCGGGACAAAAGGGTACAATGAGCAGTTCTTC
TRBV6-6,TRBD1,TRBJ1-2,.,CASSARDRGLYGYTF,TGTGCCAGCAGTGCCCGGGACAGGGGCCTCTATGGCTACACCTTC